Shown below are 7 T cell receptor beta chains from a single sample sequenced in a study of blood T cell repertoires in COVID-19. Measured with immunoSEQ multiplex PCR; TCRdb has only the in-frame clones, and not every one. This table has 150,000 or so clones, 60% to 80% appearing once. The sample taken for sequencing was peripheral blood. Receptor source: a woman aged 50 to 60 with active or convalescent COVID-19.

This clone came up once. The J gene is TRBJ1-2, the V gene TRBV19; D ambiguous. V was clipped by 9 bases and J by 0 bases, with 5 bases between them. The CDR3 has 11 amino acids. CDR1 and CDR2 (germline): LNHDA, SQIVND (reference sequence). The CDR3 DNA reads TGTGCCAGCTCAGCTAACTATGGCTACACCTTC. This gives the protein CASSANYGYTF.

In this sample, this clone turned up once. V and J are TRBV15 and TRBJ2-7, with a possible D match to TRBD2 (6 bases). Germline CDR1 reads LNHNV; CDR2 reads YYDKDF (reference sequence). There are 14 residues in the CDR3. V was shortened by 3 bases and J by 3 bases, with 12 bases between the two germline ends. Here the CDR3 DNA reads TGTGCCACCAGCAGGGGGAGGCTCAACTACGAGCAGTACTTC. It specifies CATSRGRLNYEQYF.

The chain joins TRBV7-9 to TRBJ1-2; 7 nucleotides align to TRBD1. V shed 5 bases and J 6 bases; nucleotides not matched to a gene: 6. Germline CDR1 SEHNR, CDR2 FQNEAQ (reference sequence). This CDR3 is built from 13 residues. The CDR3 coding sequence is TGTGCCAGCAGCCCATTAGACAGGGATGGCTACACCTTC. This codes for CASSPLDRDGYTF.

This clone was observed a handful of times. CDR3 bases: TGTGCCAGCAGTCGACACATGAACACTGAAGCTTTCTTT. As protein: CASSRHMNTEAFF. The rearrangement uses TRBV3-1 (or the pseudogene TRBV3-2) and TRBJ1-1; D is unclear. The CDR3 totals 13 residues. Germline V lookup: CDR1 LGHDT, CDR2 YNNKEL (reference sequence). V was pared by 6 bases and J by 0 bases, with 8 bases between.

This clone appeared a few times. V and J are TRBV7-3 and TRBJ1-5; 8 bases are a match to TRBD1. The V gene's germline CDR1 is SGHTA and CDR2 FQGTGA. V was clipped by 2 bases and J by 5 bases; unmatched bases: 5. The CDR3 is 15 amino acids. CDR3 loop: CASSLSGGLDQPQHF. For the CDR3, the DNA is TGTGCCAGCAGCTTATCAGGGGGCTTAGATCAGCCCCAGCATTTT. Using reference TRBV7-3 and TRBJ1-5 for the parts outside the CDR3, the full variable domain is GAGVSQTPSNKVTEKGKYVELRCDPISGHTALYWYRQSLGQGPEFLIYFQGTGAADDSGLPNDRFFAVRPEGSVSTLKIQRTERGDSAVYLCASSLSGGLDQPQHFGDGTRLSIL.

This chain joins TRBV30 and TRBJ2-1, with D perhaps matching TRBD2 (6 bases). Trimming took off 5 bases at V and 6 bases at J, with 14 bases between the two ends. This CDR3 contains 13 residues. CDR1 is GTSNPN, CDR2 SVGIG, per germline (reference sequence). CDR3 sequence (DNA): TGTGCCTGGGGGCGGCTAGCGCTCAATGAGCAGTTCTTC. Its protein product is CAWGRLALNEQFF.

This clone has a handful of counts. This chain links TRBV19 with TRBJ1-1, with D possibly matching TRBD1 (5 bases). Germline-derived CDR1 and CDR2 are LNHDA and SQIVND (reference sequence). The CDR3 consists of 15 residues. V shed 3 bases and J shed 3 bases, with 14 bases lying between them. The CDR3 is CASSIRGFRDTEAFF. The DNA of the CDR3 is TGTGCCAGTAGTATTAGAGGCTTCAGGGACACTGAAGCTTTCTTT.